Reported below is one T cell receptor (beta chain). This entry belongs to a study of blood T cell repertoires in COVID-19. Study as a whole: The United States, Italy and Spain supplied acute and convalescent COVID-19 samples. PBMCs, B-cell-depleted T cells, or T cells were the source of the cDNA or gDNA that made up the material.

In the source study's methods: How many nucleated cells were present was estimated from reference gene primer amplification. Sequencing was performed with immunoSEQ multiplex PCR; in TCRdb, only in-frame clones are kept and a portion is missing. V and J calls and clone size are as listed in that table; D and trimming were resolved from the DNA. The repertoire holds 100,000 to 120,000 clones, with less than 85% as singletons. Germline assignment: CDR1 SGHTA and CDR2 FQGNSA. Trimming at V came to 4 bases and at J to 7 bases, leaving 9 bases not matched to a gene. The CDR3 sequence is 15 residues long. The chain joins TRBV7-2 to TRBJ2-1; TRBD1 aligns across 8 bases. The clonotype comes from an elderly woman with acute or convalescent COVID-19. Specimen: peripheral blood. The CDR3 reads CASSSLWTGRNEQFF. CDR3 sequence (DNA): TGTGCCAGCAGCTCACTCTGGACAGGGCGAAATGAGCAGTTCTTC.